Here is one TCR beta chain with its context. Its target is unknown. This CDR3 region has 14 residues. From germline, CDR1 is SGHTA and CDR2 FQGNSA. The V segment lost 6 bases and the J segment 3 bases; nucleotides outside the gene matches: 6. Here immunoSEQ multiplex PCR was the method, and the copy in TCRdb shows in-frame clones only, minus some. The repertoire holds about 97,000 clones, with approximately 90% as singletons. These data originate in a study of T cell responses to AZD1222 COVID-19 vaccine. Study details: Some second doses came at about 4 weeks and others at about 12 weeks; these were pooled.

Study-wide results and limits: Rises in breadth and depth of Spike-specific TCRs came after two AZD1222 doses. As reported, nearly half of all spike-specific TCRs target variant regions that are unmutated.

The J gene is TRBJ1-2, the V gene TRBV7-2; 8 bases agree with TRBD1. The starting material was peripheral blood, obtained on day 0 of AZD1222 vaccination. The sequence was collected from an adult in good health. This CDR3 reads CASRLTGVDYGYTF. The CDR3 DNA follows: TGTGCCAGCAGGTTGACAGGGGTGGACTATGGCTACACCTTC.